Listed below are T cell receptor beta chains from one sample, sequenced in a study of CDR3 diversity in severe acne. TCRdb reprocessed the PCR reads with MiXCR, giving one entry per CDR3 protein. The data show tens of thousands of distinct CDR3 sequences, about 53% seen once. Sequenced material: blood. These receptors were obtained from a male donor with severe acne vulgaris. Each CDR3 is given with its conserved first and last residue. Each record gives: V gene, J gene, clone size, D gene, CDR3 DNA, CDR3 protein. A D gene is named only where the DNA matches it firmly. Expanded clones get a size class; other rows say once, few or many, or leave the size out.

>TRBV6-5|TRBJ1-1|few|TRBD1
TGTGCCAGCAGTTACCACAGGGGGCTTACGGACACTGAAGCTTTCTTT
CASSYHRGLTDTEAFF
>TRBV15|TRBJ1-1|-|-
TGTGCCACCAGGTCGACAGGAGTGAACACTGAAGCTTTCTTT
CATRSTGVNTEAFF
>TRBV7-3|TRBJ1-3|-|-
TGTGCCAGCAGCTTAACAGGGGACCAAATCGGCTACACCATATATTTT
CASSLTGDQIGYTIYF
>TRBV20-1|TRBJ2-2|-|TRBD2
TGCAGTGCTAGTAATCCCAGGCTAGCGGGCTTGTGCACCGGGGAGCTGTTTTTT
CSASNPRLAGLCTGELFF
>TRBV4-1|TRBJ1-6|many|-
TGCGCCAGCAGCCAGGGGGACGATTCACCCCTCCACTTT
CASSQGDDSPLHF
>TRBV24-1|TRBJ2-2|-|-
TGTGCCACCAGTGATGGGTACGGAGCTAACACCGGGGGGCTGTTTTTT
CATSDGYGANTGGLFF
>TRBV2|TRBJ2-1|-|-
TGTGCCAGCTTACAATTTCTCCTCTACAATGAGCAGCTCTTC
CASLQFLLYNEQLF
>TRBV7-6|TRBJ2-7|medium-sized|-
TGTGCCAGCAGCCCCGAGCTTGGCGAGCAGTACTTC
CASSPELGEQYF
>TRBV10-3|TRBJ1-5|many|-
TGTGCCATCAGTGAGTCGTTGGGCCCCAATCAGCCCCAGCATTTT
CAISESLGPNQPQHF
>TRBV27|TRBJ1-6|few|-
TGTGCCAGCAGCCAGGGCTATAATTCACCCCTCCACTTT
CASSQGYNSPLHF
>TRBV5-1|TRBJ1-1|few|-
TGCGCCAGCAGCTTGGTCTGGAACACTGAAGCTTTCTTT
CASSLVWNTEAFF
>TRBV7-2|TRBJ1-2|-|TRBD1
TGTGCCAGCAGCTTAGTAGGGACAGAGGACTATAGCTACACCTTC
CASSLVGTEDYSYTF
>TRBV4-3|TRBJ2-6|-|-
-
CASSQGTGSSYGYTFGSGTNVLTF
>TRBV4-2|TRBJ2-1|many|-
TGTGCCAGCAGCCAAGAAACAGGGTCCTACAATGAGCAGTTCTTC
CASSQETGSYNEQFF
>TRBV6-4|TRBJ2-1|-|TRBD2
TGTGCCAGCAGGGGGGGGGGGACCTACAATGAGCAGTTCTTC
CASRGGGTYNEQFF
>TRBV7-7|TRBJ2-5|once|TRBD2
TGTGCTAGCAGCTTAGCGGGGACAACAGAGACCCAGTACTTC
CASSLAGTTETQYF
>TRBV4-1|TRBJ2-1|many|-
TGCGCCAGCAGCCCCGGGCGGCGGGTGGATGATGAGCAGTTCTTC
CASSPGRRVDDEQFF
>TRBV4-2|TRBJ2-1|few|TRBD2
TGTGCCAGCAGCCGGAGAAGCGGGAGGACCTACAATGAGCAGTTCTTC
CASSRRSGRTYNEQFF
>TRBV9|TRBJ2-5|medium-sized|-
TGTGCCAGCAGCGTAACCCCCTCACTAGCTGAAGAGACCCAGTACTTC
CASSVTPSLAEETQYF